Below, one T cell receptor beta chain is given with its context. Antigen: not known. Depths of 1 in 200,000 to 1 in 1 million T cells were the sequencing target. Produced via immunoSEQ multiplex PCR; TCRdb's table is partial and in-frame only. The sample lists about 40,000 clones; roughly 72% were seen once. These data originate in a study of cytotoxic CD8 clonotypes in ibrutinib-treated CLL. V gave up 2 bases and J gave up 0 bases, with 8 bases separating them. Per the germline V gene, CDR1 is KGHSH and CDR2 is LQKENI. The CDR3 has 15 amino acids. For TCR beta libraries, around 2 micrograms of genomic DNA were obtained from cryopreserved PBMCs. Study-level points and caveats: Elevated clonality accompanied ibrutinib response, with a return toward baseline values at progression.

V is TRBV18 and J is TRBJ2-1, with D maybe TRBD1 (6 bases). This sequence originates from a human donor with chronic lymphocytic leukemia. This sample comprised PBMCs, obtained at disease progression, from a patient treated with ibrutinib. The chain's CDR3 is CASSPGTNSYNEQFF. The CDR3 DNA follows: TGTGCCAGCTCACCAGGGACAAACTCCTACAATGAGCAGTTCTTC.